This entry lists 3 T cell receptor beta chains sequenced from one sample in a study of blood T cell repertoires in COVID-19. Profiled with immunoSEQ multiplex PCR; TCRdb holds only in-frame clones, not every one. The profile shows roughly 150,000 clones, around 80% of them singletons. Material: PBMCs or T cells enriched from blood (not recorded which). These receptor sequences come from a woman in her forties or fifties who had recovered from COVID-19.

This clone was counted only a few times. This chain joins TRBV6-4 and TRBJ1-1, with D unclear. The CDR3 contains 13 residues. Germline V gene data show CDR1 as MRHNA and CDR2 as SNTAGT. Trimming pared 2 bases from V and 2 bases from J, leaving 6 bases between. Here the CDR3 reads CASSDGSNTEAFF. The CDR3, as DNA: TGTGCCAGCAGTGACGGTAGTAACACTGAAGCTTTCTTT.

V usage is TRBV10-3 and J usage is TRBJ1-1, with D possibly being TRBD1 (5 bases). There are 14 residues in the CDR3. Germline V gives CDR1 ENHRY, CDR2 SYGVKD. V lost 2 bases to trimming and J lost 0 bases, with 7 bases between them. The CDR3: CAISEGAMNTEAFF. The CDR3 region has the DNA TGTGCCATCAGTGAGGGGGCCATGAACACTGAAGCTTTCTTT.

This clone has just one count. The V and J genes are TRBV7-2 and TRBJ2-1, with 14 bases lining up with TRBD2. The length of the CDR3 is 18 residues. Germline V gene data show CDR1 as SGHTA and CDR2 as FQGNSA. J gave up 3 bases and V 3 bases, and 7 bases lay outside the gene matches. CDR3 region: CASSFGLAGGESYNEQFF. In DNA, the CDR3 is TGTGCCAGCAGCTTTGGACTAGCGGGGGGTGAAAGCTACAATGAGCAGTTCTTC.